The clone carrying this T cell receptor beta chain was observed a handful of times. The antigen remains unidentified. Other nucleotide sequences in the sample specify the same CDR3. This sample is part of a study of shared clonotypes between healthy human individuals. Study-level points and caveats: Compared with memory subsets, naive subsets generally had larger estimated richness.

The protocol was immunoSEQ multiplex PCR, while the TCRdb copy is restricted to in-frame clones and leaves out a portion. The sample holds 2 million to 2.5 million clones; 90% to 97% are singletons and the top ten take roughly 0.13%. The material sequenced was naive CD4+ T cells sorted from blood. Subset of the sample: CD45RA+ positively selected. This sequence originates from a man younger than 35 in good health.

For the CDR3, the DNA is TGTGCCAGTAGTATAGGGGTGAACACTGAAGCTTTCTTT. Translating it yields CASSIGVNTEAFF. The gene calls are TRBV19 and TRBJ1-1; D gene ambiguous. Per germline, CDR1 LNHDA and CDR2 SQIVND (reference sequence). The V end lost 1 base, the J end lost 0 bases, and 3 bases lay between the germline ends. This CDR3 has 13 amino acids. The whole variable domain, remainder taken from reference TRBV19 and TRBJ1-1, is DGGITQSPKYLFRKEGQNVTLSCEQNLNHDAMYWYRQDPGQGLRLIYYSQIVNDFQKGDIAEGYSVSREKKESFPLTVTSAQKNPTAFYLCASSIGVNTEAFFGQGTRLTVV.